This entry lists 3 T cell receptor beta chains sequenced from one sample in a study of blood T cell repertoires in COVID-19. Some clones are missing from TCRdb's copy, which holds only in-frame ones; the method was immunoSEQ multiplex PCR. The repertoire consists of approximately 350,000 clones, with about 88% occurring once and the leading ten covering about 7.6%. Material: peripheral blood. The receptors originated from a woman aged 55 to 70 with COVID-19, enrolled during active disease.

V usage is TRBV2 and J usage is TRBJ1-1; no reliable D call. The germline gives CDR1 SNHLY, CDR2 FYNNEI. This CDR3 is 13 amino acids long. The ends were cut back, 6 bases at V and 2 bases at J, with 10 bases in the middle. Here the CDR3 DNA reads TGTGCCAGCAGCCGGGTAATAAACACTGAAGCTTTCTTT. The encoded protein is CASSRVINTEAFF. The full variable domain, its missing parts supplied by reference TRBV2 and TRBJ1-1, is EPEVTQTPSHQVTQMGQEVILRCVPISNHLYFYWYRQILGQKVEFLVSFYNNEISEKSEIFDDQFSVERPDGSNFTLKIRSTKLEDSAMYFCASSRVINTEAFFGQGTRLTVV.

The chain has TRBV5-1 and TRBJ1-2, with D tentatively TRBD1 (6 bases). CDR3 size: 14 residues. Germline CDR1 SGHRS, CDR2 YFSETQ. The V end lost 3 bases, the J end lost 3 bases, and 12 bases lay between the germline ends. The CDR3 sequence: CASSSQGLDYGYTF. The CDR3 bases are TGCGCCAGCAGCTCACAGGGTTTGGACTATGGCTACACCTTC. Complete variable domain (other parts from reference TRBV5-1 and TRBJ1-2): KAGVTQTPRYLIKTRGQQVTLSCSPISGHRSVSWYQQTPGQGLQFLFEYFSETQRNKGNFPGRFSGRQFSNSRSEMNVSTLELGDSALYLCASSSQGLDYGYTFGSGTRLTVV.

This sequence joins TRBV3-1 (or the pseudogene TRBV3-2) and TRBJ1-2; tentatively, D is TRBD1 (5 bases). V lost 1 base, J lost 3 bases, and 9 bases lay in between. The CDR3 contains 14 residues. The germline V gene has CDR1 LGHDT and CDR2 YNNKEL (reference sequence). CDR3 region: CASSQGGVDYGYTF. In DNA, the CDR3 is TGTGCCAGCAGCCAAGGGGGGGTCGACTATGGCTACACCTTC.